Shown below are 15 T cell receptor beta chains from a single sample sequenced in a study of T-cell reconstitution after alpha-beta-depleted transplantation in children. A library of TCRbeta sequences, prepared with unique molecular identifiers, was generated. TCRdb used MiXCR to reprocess the PCR reads, holding one entry per CDR3 protein. Found here are hundreds of thousands of distinct CDR3 sequences, around 7.5% of them singletons; the top ten hold under 8%. The sample was PBMCs, mostly from graft donor cells, taken 180 days after TCRalphabeta/CD19-depleted stem cell transplant. These receptors came from a male patient aged 10 to 17 who had a stem cell transplant for acute lymphoblastic leukemia, so the T cells may come from the graft donor.

Turning to this clonotype: The DNA is left out, because the CDR3 cannot be placed on it with certainty; the CDR3 is given as TCRdb lists it. The chain uses TRBV3-1 and TRBJ2-2; TRBD1 is the table's D call, not checked against the DNA. The CDR3 is 20 amino acids in total, end residues counted. Germline V gene data show CDR1 as LGHDT and CDR2 as YNNKEL (reference sequence). The CDR3 spells CASTTVDRDRRPRTPGSCFF.

This clonotype has at least ten counts. The chain uses TRBV29-1 and TRBJ2-3; maybe TRBD2 (5 bases). CDR3 size: 12 residues. The V gene lost 7 bases and the J gene lost 3 bases, with 11 bases spanning the gap. CDR1 is SQVTM and CDR2 is ANQGSEA in the germline V gene. The CDR3 is CSGGSRTDTQYF. CDR3 bases: TGCAGCGGAGGGAGTAGGACAGATACGCAGTATTTT.

Many counts were recorded for this clonotype. The genes are TRBV10-3 and TRBJ2-1, with 11 positions matching TRBD1. V lost 11 bases, J lost 7 bases, and 7 bases stayed unmatched. CDR1 is ENHRY, CDR2 SYGVKD, per germline. CDR3 size: 13 residues. CDR3 residues: CASKGDRGNEQFF. The CDR3 DNA follows: TGTGCCTCCAAAGGGGACAGGGGGAATGAGCAGTTCTTC.

This clonotype was seen ten or more times. J is TRBJ2-1 and V is TRBV3-1, with 7 nucleotides matching TRBD2. This CDR3 contains 14 residues. Germline CDR1 reads LGHDT; CDR2 reads YNNKEL (reference sequence). With 4 bases clipped from V and 6 bases from J, the junction kept 6 bases outside the gene matches. This CDR3 reads CASSRFLAVNEQFF. DNA for the CDR3: TGTGCCAGCAGCCGCTTCCTAGCGGTCAATGAGCAGTTCTTC.

This clonotype occurred many times. This rearrangement joins TRBV9 to TRBJ1-4; D gene ambiguous. The germline gives CDR1 SGDLS, CDR2 YYNGEE. The CDR3 length is 18 residues. Trimming stripped 0 bases from V and 0 bases from J, with 15 bases between. CDR3 DNA sequence: TGTGCCAGCAGCGTAGGTCCAGGAACCAGTGCAACTAATGAAAAACTGTTTTTT. Translated, it gives CASSVGPGTSATNEKLFF.

This clonotype was detected many times. The rearrangement links TRBV7-6 to TRBJ1-2; D is perhaps TRBD1 (5 bases). V was shortened by 2 bases and J by 2 bases, with 15 bases between the two germline ends. Germline V gives CDR1 SGHVS, CDR2 FNYEAQ. There are 16 residues in the CDR3. CDR3 amino acids: CASSLYIRPGNYGYTF. Here the CDR3 DNA reads TGTGCCAGCAGCTTATACATCCGGCCAGGGAACTATGGCTACACCTTC. The entire variable domain, with the rest obtained from reference TRBV7-6 and TRBJ1-2, is as follows: GAGVSQSPRYKVTKRGQDVALRCDPISGHVSLYWYRQALGQGPEFLTYFNYEAQQDKSGLPNDRFSAERPEGSISTLTIQRTEQRDSAMYRCASSLYIRPGNYGYTFGSGTRLTVV.

This clonotype was detected ten times or more. V usage is TRBV12-3 or TRBV12-4 and J usage is TRBJ2-7; 10 bases agree with TRBD1. This CDR3 region has 15 residues. The V segment lost 2 bases and the J segment 3 bases; nucleotides outside the gene matches: 4. The CDR3 nucleotides read TGTGCCAGCAGTTTACGGGGGACAGGGGACTACGAGCAGTACTTC. Its translation is CASSLRGTGDYEQYF.

Points on this clonotype: This may be a read error, as it is one base from a much larger clone. V gene TRBV25-1 combines with J gene TRBJ2-1; D ambiguous. The germline V and J ends were trimmed by 5 bases and 5 bases, with 13 bases remaining between them. Per germline, CDR1 MGHDK and CDR2 SYGVNS. CDR3 size: 14 residues. The chain's CDR3 is CASSLLRVDNEQFF. The CDR3, as DNA: TGTGCCAGCAGTTTGTTGCGAGTCGACAATGAGCAGTTCTTC.

There are many counts of this clonotype. V and J are TRBV20-1 and TRBJ2-1; no clear D gene. The germline V gene has CDR1 DFQATT and CDR2 SNEGSKA (reference sequence). CDR3 size: 13 residues. The ends were cut back, 0 bases at V and 2 bases at J, with 5 bases in the middle. This CDR3 is CSARDYAYNEQFF. CDR3 sequence (DNA): TGCAGTGCTAGAGATTACGCCTACAATGAGCAGTTCTTC.

This clonotype came up many times. This chain joins TRBV27 and TRBJ2-1; possible D gene TRBD1, 5 bases. From germline, CDR1 is MNHEY and CDR2 SMNVEV (reference sequence). V was pared by 5 bases and J by 5 bases, with 10 bases between. This CDR3 has 13 residues. CDR3 amino acids: CASSPLTDNEQFF. As DNA, the CDR3 is TGTGCCAGCAGTCCCCTGACAGACAATGAGCAGTTCTTC.

This clonotype was found many times. V is TRBV7-3 and J is TRBJ2-1, with TRBD2 matching over 11 bases. With V trimmed by 4 bases and J by 6 bases, 5 bases remained unmatched. Germline V gives CDR1 SGHTA, CDR2 FQGTGA. The CDR3 runs to 15 residues. The CDR3 spells CASSSTGTSGNEQFF. DNA of the CDR3: TGTGCCAGCAGCTCTACCGGGACTAGCGGCAATGAGCAGTTCTTC.

This clonotype was seen many times. The chain's CDR3 is CSAAETGYEQYF. CDR3 nucleotide sequence: TGCAGCGCTGCCGAGACAGGGTACGAGCAGTACTTC. The gene calls are TRBV29-1 and TRBJ2-7; 7 bases align to TRBD1. There are 12 residues in the CDR3. Trimming removed 7 bases from V and 4 bases from J; junction bases left unmatched: 7. Germline V gene lookup returns CDR1 SQVTM and CDR2 ANQGSEA.

In this sample, this clonotype turned up many times. This chain uses TRBV20-1 with TRBJ2-1, with 8 bases aligning to TRBD1. CDR1 DFQATT and CDR2 SNEGSKA come from the germline V gene (reference sequence). The junction had 5 bases not matched to a gene; V was cut back by 1 base and J by 6 bases. The CDR3 covers 14 residues. The CDR3 region has the DNA TGCAGTGCTAGAGCAGGGACAGGCCCCAATGAGCAGTTCTTC. Translated: CSARAGTGPNEQFF.

In this sample, this clonotype turned up many times. One junction end disagrees with the germline gene, perhaps due to a read error. The chain joins TRBV4-3 to TRBJ2-1, with 11 bases identical to TRBD2. The CDR3 covers 20 residues. Germline V gene sequence: CDR1 LGHNA, CDR2 YSLEER. CDR3 DNA sequence: TGCGCCAGCAGCCAAGAGGTTTGGACTAGCGGGTCCCTAAACTACGATGAGCAGTTCTTC. Its protein product is CASSQEVWTSGSLNYDEQFF.

On this clonotype itself: It may be a read error: a sequence one base away is much more abundant. This chain connects TRBV9 to TRBJ2-3; TRBD1 agrees at 8 bases. Germline CDR1 reads SGDLS; CDR2 reads YYNGEE. This CDR3 is 15 amino acids long. The CDR3 nucleotides read TGTGCCAGCAGCGTGCTCCGACAGGGGACAGATGCGCAGTATTTT. This sequence encodes CASSVLRQGTDAQYF.